This T cell receptor (beta chain) is from a study of T cells after yellow fever vaccination. TCRdb analysed the 5' RACE reads with MiXCR anew, one entry per CDR3 protein. The sample has 550,000 to 750,000 distinct CDR3 sequences, approximately 12% seen once; the top ten hold around an eighth. The CDR3 extends over 15 amino acids. V shed 1 base and J shed 0 bases, with 10 bases lying between them. The germline gives CDR1 SQVTM, CDR2 ANQGSEA. V is TRBV29-1 and J is TRBJ2-1, with D perhaps matching TRBD2 (5 bases). This receptor was obtained from a man in his thirties or forties who received the YFV17D yellow fever vaccine. The sequenced sample was PBMCs, obtained on the day of the yellow fever booster vaccination. CDR3 region: CSVEVTGSSYNEQFF. Written as DNA, the CDR3 is TGCAGCGTTGAAGTCACGGGAAGCTCCTACAATGAGCAGTTCTTC.